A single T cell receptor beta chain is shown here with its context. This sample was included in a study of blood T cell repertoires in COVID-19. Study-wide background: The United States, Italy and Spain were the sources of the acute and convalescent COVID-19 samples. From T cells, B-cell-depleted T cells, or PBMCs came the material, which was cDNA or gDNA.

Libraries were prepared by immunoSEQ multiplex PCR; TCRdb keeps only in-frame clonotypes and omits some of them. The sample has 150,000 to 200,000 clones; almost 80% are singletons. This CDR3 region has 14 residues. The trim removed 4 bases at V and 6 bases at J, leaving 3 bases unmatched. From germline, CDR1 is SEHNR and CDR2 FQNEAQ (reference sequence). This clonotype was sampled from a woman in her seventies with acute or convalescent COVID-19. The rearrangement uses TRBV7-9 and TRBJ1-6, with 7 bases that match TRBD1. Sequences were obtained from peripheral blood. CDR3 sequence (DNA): TGTGCCAGCAGCTCGGACAGGTTTAATTCACCCCTCCACTTT. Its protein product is CASSSDRFNSPLHF. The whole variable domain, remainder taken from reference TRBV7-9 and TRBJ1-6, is DTGVSQNPRHKITKRGQNVTFRCDPISEHNRLYWYRQTLGQGPEFLTYFQNEAQLEKSRLLSDRFSAERPKGSFSTLEIQRTEQGDSAMYLCASSSDRFNSPLHFGNGTRLTVT.